This TCR beta chain was recovered during a study of early T cells in non-severe SARS-CoV-2 infection (dated by TCRdb to about 2021). About the study as a whole: Because TCR sequencing was done on bulk RNA from unsorted whole blood, the alpha and beta chains could not be paired.

Paper-wide results and their limitations: Matching against VDJdb was skewed toward anti-spike CD8 responses, likely underestimated virus-specific expansions, and missed private and CD4 specificities.

The study was a case-control design nested within a healthcare worker cohort in London, UK, with weekly nasopharyngeal swab PCR tests and blood sampling. Between 23 and 31 March 2020, the week of the UK lockdown, healthcare workers were enrolled and then followed up weekly for as long as 16 weeks. Points on this clonotype: What this receptor recognizes is not known. No qualities accompany the bases; no much larger clone lies one base away.

Reading from cysteine to phenylalanine, the CDR3 counts 10 amino acids. The DNA shown is the 30-base CDR3, in frame from base 1. Taken from the germline V gene, the CDR1 and CDR2 loops are SQVTM and ANQGSEA. Germline trimming: 6 bases from V, 7 bases from J; junction bases outside gene matches: 2. The library relied on 5' RACE. The sequencer listed for this sample is NextSeq 500. Unique molecular identifiers were attached to individual cDNA molecules in the TCR library protocol so that sequencing error and PCR bias could be corrected. Both TCR alpha and beta chains were sequenced, and tight co-correlation was observed between alpha and beta sequence abundances in each sample. The study's processing was this. Decombinator V4 was used to annotate the V gene, J gene and CDR3 of the TCR sequences. Expanded TCRs were defined as changing significantly between any two time points under a Poisson model with p below 0.0001. TCR abundances were normalised to the total number of TCRs sequenced per sample and expressed as counts per million. TRAV1-2 paired with TRAJ12, TRAJ20 or TRAJ33 defined MAIT TCRs, while TRAV10 paired with TRAJ18 defined iNKT TCRs. VDJdb, accessed 1 November 2021, was searched for CMV, EBV and SARS-CoV-2 annotated TCRs, excluding TCRs annotated for multiple antigens. TCRdb took the public reads, trimmed them with fastp at Q25, ran MiXCR for clone calling and kept in-frame beta chains. Under each unique CDR3 protein, matching rows form one entry showing the most common genes and DNA. These V and J calls derive from TCRdb rather than the authors' analysis. The sample records about 79,000 distinct CDR3 sequences, around 13% of which are singletons. The ten biggest clones cover approximately 5.7% of the sample.

The sequenced sample was whole blood. This TCR was recovered from an adult who was a healthcare worker with PCR-confirmed SARS-CoV-2 infection or an uninfected control (not recorded which). The chain is encoded by TRBV29-1 joined to TRBJ1-1; TRBD1 aligns with 7 central bases. The DNA sequence reads TGCAGCGTACGGGACAGTGAAGCTTTCTTT. Its translation reads: CSVRDSEAFF.